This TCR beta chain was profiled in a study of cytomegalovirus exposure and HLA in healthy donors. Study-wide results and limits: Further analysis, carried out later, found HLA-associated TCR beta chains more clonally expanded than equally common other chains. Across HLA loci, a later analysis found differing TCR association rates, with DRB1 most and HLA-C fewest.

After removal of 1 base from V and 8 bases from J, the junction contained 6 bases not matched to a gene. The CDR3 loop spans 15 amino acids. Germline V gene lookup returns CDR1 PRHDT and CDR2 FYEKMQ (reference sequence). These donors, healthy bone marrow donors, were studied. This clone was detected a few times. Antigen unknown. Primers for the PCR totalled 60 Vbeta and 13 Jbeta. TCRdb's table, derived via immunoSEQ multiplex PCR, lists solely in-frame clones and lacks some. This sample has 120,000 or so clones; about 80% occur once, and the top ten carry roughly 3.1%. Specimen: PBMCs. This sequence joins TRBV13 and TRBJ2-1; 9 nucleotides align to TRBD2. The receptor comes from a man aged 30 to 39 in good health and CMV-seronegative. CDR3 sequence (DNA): TGTGCCAGCAGCTTAGTTGGCGGGGGGGCGCATGAGCAGTTCTTC. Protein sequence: CASSLVGGGAHEQFF. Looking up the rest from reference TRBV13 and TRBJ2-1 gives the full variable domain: AAGVIQSPRHLIKEKRETATLKCYPIPRHDTVYWYQQGPGQDPQFLISFYEKMQSDKGSIPDRFSAQQFSDYHSELNMSSLELGDSALYFCASSLVGGGAHEQFFGPGTRLTVL.